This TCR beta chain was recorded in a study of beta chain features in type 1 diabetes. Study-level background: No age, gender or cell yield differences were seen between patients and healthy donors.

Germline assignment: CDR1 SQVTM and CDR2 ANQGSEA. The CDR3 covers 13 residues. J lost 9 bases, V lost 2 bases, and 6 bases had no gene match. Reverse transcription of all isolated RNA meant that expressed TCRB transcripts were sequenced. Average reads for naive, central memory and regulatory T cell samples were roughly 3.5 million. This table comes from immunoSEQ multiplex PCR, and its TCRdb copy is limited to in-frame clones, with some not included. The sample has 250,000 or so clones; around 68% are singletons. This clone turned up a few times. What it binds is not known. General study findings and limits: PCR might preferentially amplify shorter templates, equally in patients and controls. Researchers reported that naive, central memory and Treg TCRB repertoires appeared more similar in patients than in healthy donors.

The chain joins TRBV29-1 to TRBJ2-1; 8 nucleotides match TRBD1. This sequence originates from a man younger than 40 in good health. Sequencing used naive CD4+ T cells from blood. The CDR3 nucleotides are TGCAGCGTTGAACCCCAGGGGGCTGCTGAGCAGTTCTTC. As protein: CSVEPQGAAEQFF.